The T cell receptor (beta chain) described here comes from a study of follicular helper T cells after annual influenza vaccination. Across the study: Some donors were sampled over the 2013-2014, 2014-2015 and 2015-2016 vaccinations. Whole-study results and caveats: Just roughly 10-21% of cells analyzed had recovered productive TCRB sequences. Yearly vaccinations repeatedly recalled conserved clonotypes in ICOS+CD38+ cTfh.

V lost 5 bases, J lost 5 bases, and 6 bases stayed unmatched. The CDR3 loop spans 15 amino acids. CDR1 and CDR2 (germline): SGHNT, YENEEA. Only a few counts were recorded for this clone. Its antigen remains unknown. Here immunoSEQ multiplex PCR was the method, and the copy in TCRdb shows in-frame clones only, minus some. Among a few thousand clones listed, 82% were seen once. The time point was: 2015-2016 season, pre-vaccination. Subjects lived in the community and lacked influenza vaccine within the prior 6 months. Sequenced here: CXCR5+ CD38- circulating T follicular helper cells from blood, sampled on the day of influenza vaccination. Regarding subset: circulating Tfh, non-naive CD4+CXCR5+PD-1+ (ICOS+CD38+ or ICOS-CD38-). This TCR was recovered from an adult who received the influenza vaccine. This chain connects TRBV11-3 to TRBJ2-7; 13 bases are a match to TRBD2. The CDR3 coding sequence is TGTGCCAGCAGCAAGACTAGCGGGGGGTCCCACGAGCAGTACTTC. It yields the protein CASSKTSGGSHEQYF.